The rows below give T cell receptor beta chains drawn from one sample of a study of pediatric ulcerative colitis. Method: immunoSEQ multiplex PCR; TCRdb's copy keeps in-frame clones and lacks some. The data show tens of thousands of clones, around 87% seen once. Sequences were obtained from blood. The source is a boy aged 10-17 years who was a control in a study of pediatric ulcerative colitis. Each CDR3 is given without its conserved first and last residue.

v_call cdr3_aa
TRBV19 ASKVGNTGELF
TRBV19 ASSIDLGTGPLEQF
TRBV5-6 ASSFWNTEAF
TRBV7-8 ASAWTDYEQY
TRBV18 ASSRFPGLAGERETQY
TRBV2 ASSELASGGRDTQY
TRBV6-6 ASRTDSYEQY
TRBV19 ASSIVHWETQY
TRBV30 AWSVRTSSGNTIY
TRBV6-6 ATTGVAYEQY
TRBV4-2 ASSQFSSGNTIY
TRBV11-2 ASSLVGPGLAGSTDTQY
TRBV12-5 ASGFCPALNSNQPQH
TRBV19 ASRAQETGELF
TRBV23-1 ASSQFQAHNQPQH
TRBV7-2 ASSYVGGNQPQH
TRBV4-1 ASSPGLPKGSKNIQY
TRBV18 ASSPILELAGGTHTQY
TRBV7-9 ASSHPYFNSGNTIY
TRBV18 ASSQYGTDKTFNTEAF
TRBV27 ASSLDTDRGLEAF
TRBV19 ASSILAEGTEAF
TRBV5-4 ARPANSSYTGELF
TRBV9 ASSEGGADTQY
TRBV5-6 ASSSLGERGEKLF
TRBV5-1 ASSSLYNTEAF
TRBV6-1 ASSEYTSGKMSYEQY
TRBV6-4 ASSDSPEFTDTQY
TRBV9 ASSGGLFSYEQY
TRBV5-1 ASSLPGDTEAF
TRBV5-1 ASRPGRRNTEAF
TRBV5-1 ASSLGQGKDGYT
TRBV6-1 ATQTGGAENGYT
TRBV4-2 ASSQDYLSRDREQENTEAF
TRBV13 ASSPKTSGGAGEQY
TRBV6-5 ASSSLGEQY